This TCR beta chain was identified during a study of blood T cell repertoires in COVID-19. Study-level background: Acute and convalescent COVID-19 specimens originated in the United States, Italy and Spain. PBMCs, B-cell-depleted T cells, or T cells provided the cDNA or gDNA that made up the material.

The CDR3 sequence is 13 residues long. Germline V lookup: CDR1 MNHEY, CDR2 SVGEGT. The germline V and J ends were trimmed by 2 bases and 6 bases, with 8 bases remaining between them. Produced via immunoSEQ multiplex PCR; TCRdb's table is partial and in-frame only. The data contain more than 130,000 clones, under 90% of them singletons. The V gene is TRBV6-2 or TRBV6-3, the J gene TRBJ1-5, with no clear D. The sequenced sample consisted of peripheral blood. The sequence was obtained from a woman over 75 in a cohort sampled during active or convalescent COVID-19. The CDR3 reads CASSYLGVQPQHF. The CDR3 DNA follows: TGTGCCAGCAGTTACCTCGGGGTTCAGCCCCAGCATTTT.